These 27 T cell receptor beta chains were all obtained from the same sample, sequenced in a study of T cells after posttransplantation cyclophosphamide. Control samples came 1 year after myeloablative marrow transplants with methotrexate plus calcineurin inhibitor. Using immunoSEQ multiplex PCR, the repertoire was profiled, and TCRdb retains in-frame clones only, with some absent. Of roughly 21,000 clones in the sample, 86% were seen once. The sample in question was PBMCs, obtained around 350 days after allogeneic stem cell transplant with calcineurin inhibitor and methotrexate. These TCRs come from a female patient aged 30-39 years who received an allogeneic stem cell transplant from an unrelated donor, was CMV-positive, and had acute and chronic GVHD. Some T cells may be graft donor cells.

The genes are TRBV11-2 and TRBJ2-7; D is undetermined. Trimming removed 2 bases from V and 3 bases from J, with 5 bases in between. The CDR3 has 12 residues. The germline V gene has CDR1 SGHAT and CDR2 FQNNGV. The CDR3 DNA reads as TGTGCCAGCAGCTTATCAGGCTACGAGCAGTACTTC. Translation gives CASSLSGYEQYF.

V usage is TRBV30 and J usage is TRBJ1-1; a weak D match, TRBD1 (5 bases). The length of the CDR3 is 11 residues. Germline CDR1 reads GTSNPN; CDR2 reads SVGIG (reference sequence). Trimming took 7 bases from V and 9 from J, leaving 15 bases between them. CDR3 sequence: CASTRGSKAFF. CDR3 nucleotides: TGTGCCTCAACACGGGGGTCTAAAGCTTTCTTT.

This clone has a single count. The rearrangement joins TRBV6-5 to TRBJ1-2; no firm D call. The CDR3 is 12 amino acids. Trimming left V 5 bases short and J 4 bases short, with 8 bases between. Germline CDR1 MNHEY, CDR2 SVGAGI. CDR3 sequence reads: CASSDNIYGYTF. In DNA, the CDR3 is TGTGCCAGCAGTGACAACATCTATGGCTACACCTTC.

This rearrangement joins TRBV29-1 to TRBJ2-3, with a tentative D call TRBD1 (5 bases). V dropped 7 bases and J dropped 4 bases, with 12 bases sitting between them. This CDR3 is built from 12 residues. Germline V gives CDR1 SQVTM, CDR2 ANQGSEA. CDR3 DNA: TGCAGCGGGCAAAAAGGGGCAGATACGCAGTATTTT. Translation gives CSGQKGADTQYF.

The chain employs TRBV6-5 and TRBJ2-1; D gene uncertain. In germline, CDR1 is MNHEY, CDR2 SVGAGI. The CDR3 is 15 residues long. With 2 bases removed from V and 0 bases from J, the gap between germline ends came to 8 bases. CDR3 coding DNA: TGTGCCAGCAGTTACGCGGCCAGCTCCTACAATGAGCAGTTCTTC. Translating it yields CASSYAASSYNEQFF.

The rearrangement uses TRBV7-6 and TRBJ1-1; D gene uncertain. The V gene lost 5 bases and the J gene lost 8 bases, with 6 bases spanning the gap. The CDR3 runs 10 residues. Per germline, CDR1 SGHVS and CDR2 FNYEAQ. The CDR3 loop is CASSGREAFF. The CDR3 DNA is TGTGCCAGCAGCGGGCGCGAAGCTTTCTTT.

The chain links TRBV5-1 to TRBJ2-7; a possible D gene is TRBD1 (5 bases). The CDR3 is 12 residues long. V lost 6 bases and J 6 bases, leaving 13 bases between the germline ends. Per germline, CDR1 SGHRS and CDR2 YFSETQ. The CDR3 DNA reads as TGCGCCAGCACCGACCAGGGCCTCGAGCAGTACTTC. Its translation is CASTDQGLEQYF. Full variable domain (missing parts from reference TRBV5-1 and TRBJ2-7): KAGVTQTPRYLIKTRGQQVTLSCSPISGHRSVSWYQQTPGQGLQFLFEYFSETQRNKGNFPGRFSGRQFSNSRSEMNVSTLELGDSALYLCASTDQGLEQYFGPGTRLTVT.

The genes are TRBV19 and TRBJ2-1, with 11 bases identical to TRBD1. This CDR3 is built from 18 residues. Germline CDR1 is LNHDA and CDR2 is SQIVND (reference sequence). After removal of 11 bases from V and 6 bases from J, the junction contained 21 bases not matched to a gene. The CDR3 DNA reads as TGTGCCGGAACCCAGCAACCCTCCCGGGACAGGGGGTCCAATGAGCAGTTCTTC. Residues: CAGTQQPSRDRGSNEQFF.

The chain combines TRBV30 with TRBJ2-2, with a weak D call TRBD2 (6 bases). Per the germline V gene, CDR1 is GTSNPN and CDR2 is SVGIG (reference sequence). V was clipped by 2 bases and J by 14 bases, with 9 bases between them. The CDR3 totals 10 residues. Written as DNA, the CDR3 is TGTGCCTGGAGTTACGGACTACTGTTTTTT. It specifies CAWSYGLLFF.

This clone has just a few counts. CDR3 sequence: CATPGTGIDGYTF. CDR3 DNA sequence: TGTGCCACCCCCGGGACAGGCATTGATGGCTACACCTTC. The chain is built from TRBV19 and TRBJ1-2, with 8 nucleotides matching TRBD1. The CDR3 loop spans 13 amino acids. CDR1 and CDR2 (germline): LNHDA, SQIVND (reference sequence). Trimming at V came to 10 bases and at J to 6 bases, leaving 10 bases not matched to a gene.

CDR3 bases: TGCAGCGGGAGAAAACAGGGGTTAGGCACAGATACGCAGTATTTT. Protein: CSGRKQGLGTDTQYF. V and J are TRBV29-1 and TRBJ2-3; the match to TRBD1 covers 7 bases. In germline, CDR1 is SQVTM, CDR2 ANQGSEA. The CDR3 spans 15 residues. The trim removed 7 bases at V and 1 base at J, leaving 11 bases unmatched.

This clone was observed a few times. The genes are TRBV7-9 and TRBJ1-3; 7 bases are a match to TRBD1. Germline-derived CDR1 and CDR2 are SEHNR and FQNEAQ (reference sequence). The CDR3 runs to 15 residues. After removal of 1 base from V and 5 bases from J, the junction contained 5 bases not matched to a gene. CDR3 coding DNA: TGTGCCAGCAGCTTAGTGGAGGGGGCAAGAAACACCATATATTTT. Residues: CASSLVEGARNTIYF.

CDR3 sequence: CASSLRTDHQPQHF. CDR3 in DNA: TGTGCCAGCTCCTTGAGGACAGACCATCAGCCCCAGCATTTT. The chain recombines TRBV18 with TRBJ1-5, with a tentative D call TRBD1 (6 bases). The V gene's germline CDR1 is KGHSH and CDR2 LQKENI. CDR3 length: 14 amino acids. V lost 6 bases to trimming and J lost 5 bases, with 14 bases between them.

This clone was recorded once. The rearrangement links TRBV19 to TRBJ2-2, with a possible D match to TRBD1 (7 bases). Between the trimmed V and J ends, which lost 5 bases and 3 bases, there was a span of 22 bases. CDR1 and CDR2 (germline): LNHDA, SQIVND (reference sequence). CDR3 size: 18 residues. CDR3 bases: TGTGCCAGTAGTCCCCTACCCCCAGGGGGGAGTGACACCGGGGAGCTGTTTTTT. Its protein is CASSPLPPGGSDTGELFF.

The chain uses TRBV18 and TRBJ2-5; D gene ambiguous. The CDR3 is 12 residues long. CDR1 is KGHSH and CDR2 is LQKENI in the germline V gene. V was cut by 3 bases and J by 2 bases, with 4 bases left in between. The CDR3 sequence is CASSPPQETQYF. The CDR3 nucleotides read TGTGCCAGCTCACCTCCACAAGAGACCCAGTACTTC.

The chain employs TRBV28 and TRBJ1-5; D remains unclear. Trimming removed 2 bases from V and 5 bases from J, with 10 bases in between. The germline gives CDR1 MDHEN, CDR2 SYDVKM. The CDR3 spans 14 residues. The DNA of the CDR3 is TGTGCCAGCAGTTTAGATTCGGGGTATCAGCCCCAGCATTTT. Its translation is CASSLDSGYQPQHF.

The V gene is TRBV5-1, the J gene TRBJ1-6; TRBD1 matches at 7 bases. This CDR3 has 18 amino acids. Germline V gene data show CDR1 as SGHRS and CDR2 as YFSETQ. Germline trimming cut 4 bases from V and 4 bases from J; bases unmatched to any gene: 14. CDR3 bases: TGCGCCAGCAGCAGACACGACAGGGCCGCGAATTATAATTCACCCCTCCACTTT. It codes for CASSRHDRAANYNSPLHF.

V is TRBV5-1 and J is TRBJ2-4, with TRBD2 matching 7 bases. Germline CDR1 reads SGHRS; CDR2 reads YFSETQ. This CDR3 has 14 amino acids. V lost 4 bases and J lost 8; bases outside the gene matches: 9. The CDR3 nucleotides are TGCGCCAGCAGCCCTGGGACCGCGGGGGACATTCAGTACTTC. Its translation: CASSPGTAGDIQYF.

The genes are TRBV12-1 and TRBJ2-1; the table's D gene call, TRBD2, was not cross checked with the DNA. TRBV12-1 is a documented pseudogene. This CDR3 is 13 amino acids long. Here the CDR3 reads CASSSNGGTSGFF. CDR3 DNA sequence: TGTGCCAGCAGCTCAAATGGAGGGACTAGTGGGTTCTTC.

V gene TRBV10-2 combines with J gene TRBJ2-7; the match to TRBD1 covers 7 bases. Germline V CDR1 and CDR2: WSHSY, SAAADI. The V and J ends lost 6 bases and 3 bases, in that order; junction bases with no gene match: 14. This CDR3 has 16 residues. In nucleotides, the CDR3 is TGCGCCAGCAGAGATGGGACAGACAGACCGTACTACGAGCAGTACTTC. Translation gives CASRDGTDRPYYEQYF.

The chain carries TRBV27 and TRBJ2-3; D may be TRBD1 (5 bases). The V and J ends lost 8 bases and 3 bases respectively, with 24 bases between them. The CDR3 is made up of 17 amino acids. Germline assignment: CDR1 MNHEY and CDR2 SMNVEV (reference sequence). DNA for the CDR3: TGTGCCAGCGGGTTTCAGGATTGGTACAGGCGGACAGATACGCAGTATTTT. Encoded protein: CASGFQDWYRRTDTQYF.

The chain uses TRBV5-1 and TRBJ2-3, with 10 bases identical to TRBD2. Germline values: CDR1 SGHRS, CDR2 YFSETQ. V was clipped by 3 bases and J by 2 bases; unmatched bases: 9. The CDR3 runs 17 residues. DNA of the CDR3: TGCGCCAGCAGCTGGCTTTGGAGCGGGGGGGTCACAGATACGCAGTATTTT. This sequence encodes CASSWLWSGGVTDTQYF.

This chain links TRBV6-1 with TRBJ1-5; the match to TRBD1 covers 8 bases. The CDR3 extends over 13 amino acids. CDR1 is MNHNS, CDR2 SASEGT, per germline. V shed 9 bases, J shed 3 bases, and the junction held 4 bases outside the gene matches. Here the CDR3 reads CASWDRFNQPQHF. DNA of the CDR3: TGTGCCAGTTGGGACAGGTTCAATCAGCCCCAGCATTTT.

The chain has TRBV4-1 and TRBJ1-1; D is perhaps TRBD1 (6 bases). CDR3 length: 14 residues. Germline lookup yields CDR1 MGHRA and CDR2 YSYEKL. V was trimmed by 0 bases and J by 5 bases, leaving 10 bases between them. CDR3 DNA: TGCGCCAGCAGCCAAGAGGAGGGGGGGACTGAAGCTTTCTTT. Amino acids: CASSQEEGGTEAFF.

V usage is TRBV7-9 and J usage is TRBJ2-3; 11 nucleotides agree with TRBD2. This CDR3 comprises 16 residues. Losses at the gene ends were 5 bases for V and 2 bases for J; bases not matched to a gene: 6. Germline CDR1 and CDR2: SEHNR and FQNEAQ (reference sequence). CDR3 sequence (DNA): TGTGCCAGCAGCACGGGACTAGCGGACCCCACAGATACGCAGTATTTT. Translated, it gives CASSTGLADPTDTQYF.

The chain carries TRBV6-5 and TRBJ1-1; TRBD1 matches 7 bases. The CDR3 totals 13 residues. From germline, CDR1 is MNHEY and CDR2 SVGAGI. With 5 bases clipped from V and 9 bases from J, the junction kept 9 bases outside the gene matches. The CDR3 protein is CASSKVEGQQAFF. The CDR3 DNA reads as TGTGCCAGCAGTAAGGTAGAGGGACAGCAAGCTTTCTTT.

This clone was seen a few times. The chain couples TRBV6-6 to TRBJ1-1; a weak D match, TRBD1 (6 bases). Germline CDR1 MNHNY, CDR2 SVGAGI (reference sequence). V lost 4 bases to trimming and J lost 0 bases, with 12 bases between them. The CDR3 is 15 amino acids. CDR3 protein: CASSSLTGVNTEAFF. The CDR3 bases are TGTGCCAGCAGTTCATTGACAGGAGTGAACACTGAAGCTTTCTTT.